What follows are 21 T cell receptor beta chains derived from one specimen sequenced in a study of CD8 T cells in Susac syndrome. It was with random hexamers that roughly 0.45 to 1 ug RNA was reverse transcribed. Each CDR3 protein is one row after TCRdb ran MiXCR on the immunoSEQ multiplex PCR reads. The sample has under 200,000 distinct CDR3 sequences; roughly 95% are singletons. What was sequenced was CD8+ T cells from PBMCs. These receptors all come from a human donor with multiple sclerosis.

The CDR3 DNA sequence: TGTGCCAGCAGTGAAGCCGGTTCGGTCTACGAGCAGTACTTC. Encoded protein: CASSEAGSVYEQYF. V and J are TRBV2 and TRBJ2-7, with D unclear. The ends were cut back, 0 bases at V and 3 bases at J, with 9 bases in the middle. The germline V gene has CDR1 SNHLY and CDR2 FYNNEI. The CDR3 sequence is 14 residues long.

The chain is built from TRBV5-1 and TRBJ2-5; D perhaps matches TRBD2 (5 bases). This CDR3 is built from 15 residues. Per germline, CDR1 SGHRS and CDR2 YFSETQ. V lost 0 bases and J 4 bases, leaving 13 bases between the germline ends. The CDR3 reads CASSLGAGVSETQYF. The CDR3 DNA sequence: TGCGCCAGCAGCTTGGGCGCGGGTGTCTCAGAGACCCAGTACTTC.

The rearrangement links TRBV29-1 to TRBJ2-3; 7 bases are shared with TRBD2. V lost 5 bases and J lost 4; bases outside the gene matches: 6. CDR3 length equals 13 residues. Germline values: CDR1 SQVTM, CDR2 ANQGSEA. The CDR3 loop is CSVRREVADTQYF. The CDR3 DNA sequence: TGCAGCGTTCGACGGGAGGTGGCAGATACGCAGTATTTT.

As DNA, the CDR3 is TGCAGCGTTGTCCAGCTAGAGAATGAGCAGTTCTTC. Translating gives CSVVQLENEQFF. The rearrangement links TRBV29-1 to TRBJ2-1; D is uncertain. Germline-derived CDR1 and CDR2 are SQVTM and ANQGSEA. CDR3 length: 12 residues. V lost 4 bases, J lost 7 bases, and 11 bases lay in between.

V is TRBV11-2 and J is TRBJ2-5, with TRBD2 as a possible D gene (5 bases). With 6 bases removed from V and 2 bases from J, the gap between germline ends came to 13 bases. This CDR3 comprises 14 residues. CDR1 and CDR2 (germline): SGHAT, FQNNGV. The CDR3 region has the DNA TGTGCCAGCAGGCTACGGGGAGTACAAGAGACCCAGTACTTC. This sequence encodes CASRLRGVQETQYF.

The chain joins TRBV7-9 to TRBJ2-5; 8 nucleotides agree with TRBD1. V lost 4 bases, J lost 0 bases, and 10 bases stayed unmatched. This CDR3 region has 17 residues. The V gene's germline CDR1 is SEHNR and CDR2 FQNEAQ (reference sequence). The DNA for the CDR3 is TGTGCCAGCAGCTCCGAGGTGGACAGGGAGTACCAAGAGACCCAGTACTTC. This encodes CASSSEVDREYQETQYF.

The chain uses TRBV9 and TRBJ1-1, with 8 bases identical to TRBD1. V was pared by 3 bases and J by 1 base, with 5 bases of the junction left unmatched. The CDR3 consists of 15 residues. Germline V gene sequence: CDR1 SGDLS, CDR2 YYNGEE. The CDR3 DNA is TGTGCCAGCAGCGAGGGGGGACAGGAGAACACTGAAGCTTTCTTT. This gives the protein CASSEGGQENTEAFF.

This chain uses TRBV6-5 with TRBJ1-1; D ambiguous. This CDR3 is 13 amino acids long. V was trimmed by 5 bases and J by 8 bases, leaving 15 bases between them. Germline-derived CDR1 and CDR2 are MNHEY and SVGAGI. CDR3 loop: CASSPDSYIEAFF. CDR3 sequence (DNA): TGTGCCAGCAGTCCCGACTCGTACATCGAAGCTTTCTTT.

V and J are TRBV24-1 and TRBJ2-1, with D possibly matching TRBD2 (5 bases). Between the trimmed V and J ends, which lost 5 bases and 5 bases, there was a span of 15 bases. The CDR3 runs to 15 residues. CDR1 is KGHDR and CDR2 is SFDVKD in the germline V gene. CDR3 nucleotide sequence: TGTGCCACCAGTGTAGGTAGCGTAAGGAACAATGAGCAGTTCTTC. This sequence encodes CATSVGSVRNNEQFF.

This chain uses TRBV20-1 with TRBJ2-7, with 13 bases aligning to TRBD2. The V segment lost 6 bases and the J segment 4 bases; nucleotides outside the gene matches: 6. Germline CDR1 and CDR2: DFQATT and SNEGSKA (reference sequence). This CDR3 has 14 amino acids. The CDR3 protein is CSATGTSGEYEQYF. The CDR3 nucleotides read TGCAGTGCAACCGGGACTAGCGGGGAGTACGAGCAGTACTTC.

The CDR3 protein is CASSIHLREQFF. Written as DNA, the CDR3 is TGTGCCAGTAGTATCCATCTCCGTGAGCAGTTCTTC. This chain uses TRBV19 with TRBJ2-1, with D hard to call. The CDR3 runs 12 residues. Germline CDR1 and CDR2: LNHDA and SQIVND (reference sequence). V lost 3 bases and J lost 9, with 9 bases in between.

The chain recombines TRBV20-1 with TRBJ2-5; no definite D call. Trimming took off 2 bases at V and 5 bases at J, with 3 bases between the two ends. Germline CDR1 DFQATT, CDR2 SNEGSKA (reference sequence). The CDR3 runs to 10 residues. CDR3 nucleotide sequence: TGCAGTGCTAGAATCGAGACCCAGTACTTC. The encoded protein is CSARIETQYF.

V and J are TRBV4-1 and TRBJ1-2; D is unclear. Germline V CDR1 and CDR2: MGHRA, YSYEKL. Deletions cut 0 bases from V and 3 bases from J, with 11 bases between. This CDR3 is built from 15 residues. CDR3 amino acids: CASSQEKKIHYGYTF. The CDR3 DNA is TGCGCCAGCAGCCAAGAGAAGAAGATACACTATGGCTACACCTTC.

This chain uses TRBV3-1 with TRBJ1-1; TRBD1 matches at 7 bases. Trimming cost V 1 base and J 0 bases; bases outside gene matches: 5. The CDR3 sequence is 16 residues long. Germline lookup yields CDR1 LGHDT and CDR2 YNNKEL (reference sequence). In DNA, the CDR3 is TGTGCCAGCAGCCAAGGGAGGACAGGTTTGAACACTGAAGCTTTCTTT. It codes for CASSQGRTGLNTEAFF.

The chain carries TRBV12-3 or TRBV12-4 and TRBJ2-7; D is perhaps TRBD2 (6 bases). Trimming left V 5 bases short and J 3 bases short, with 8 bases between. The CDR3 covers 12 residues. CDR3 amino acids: CASSVSGYEQYF. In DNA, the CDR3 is TGTGCCAGCAGTGTTAGCGGCTACGAGCAGTACTTC.

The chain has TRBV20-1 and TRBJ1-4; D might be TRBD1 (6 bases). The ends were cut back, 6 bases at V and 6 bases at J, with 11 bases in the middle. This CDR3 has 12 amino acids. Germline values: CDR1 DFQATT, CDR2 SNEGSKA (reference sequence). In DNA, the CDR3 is TGCAGTGCCCCGGACAGACATGAAAAACTGTTTTTT. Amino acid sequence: CSAPDRHEKLFF.

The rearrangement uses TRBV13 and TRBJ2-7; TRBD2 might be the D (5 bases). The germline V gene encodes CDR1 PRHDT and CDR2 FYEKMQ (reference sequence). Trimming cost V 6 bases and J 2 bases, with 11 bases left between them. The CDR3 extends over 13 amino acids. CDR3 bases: TGTGCCAGCAGTGAAAGGGAGACCTACGAGCAGTACTTC. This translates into CASSERETYEQYF.

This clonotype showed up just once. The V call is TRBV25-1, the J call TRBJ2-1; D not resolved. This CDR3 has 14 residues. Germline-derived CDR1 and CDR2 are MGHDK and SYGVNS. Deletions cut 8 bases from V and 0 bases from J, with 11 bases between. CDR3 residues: CASGPDGSYNEQFF. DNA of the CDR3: TGTGCCAGCGGCCCGGACGGCTCCTACAATGAGCAGTTCTTC.

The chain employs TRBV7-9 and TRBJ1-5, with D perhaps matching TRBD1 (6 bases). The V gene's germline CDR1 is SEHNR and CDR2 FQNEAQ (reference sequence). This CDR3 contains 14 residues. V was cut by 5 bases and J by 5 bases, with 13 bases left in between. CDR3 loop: CASSDTGSDQPQHF. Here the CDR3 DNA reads TGTGCCAGCAGCGATACAGGGTCGGATCAGCCCCAGCATTTT.

CDR3 DNA sequence: TGCAGTGCTAGGGCCATAGGGGGCCTCTTCATAAATACGCAGTATTTT. The encoded protein is CSARAIGGLFINTQYF. The gene calls are TRBV20-1 and TRBJ2-3; 7 bases agree with TRBD1. Germline loops: CDR1 DFQATT, CDR2 SNEGSKA (reference sequence). The CDR3 has 16 amino acids. V dropped 3 bases and J dropped 7; count of bases not matched to a gene: 16.

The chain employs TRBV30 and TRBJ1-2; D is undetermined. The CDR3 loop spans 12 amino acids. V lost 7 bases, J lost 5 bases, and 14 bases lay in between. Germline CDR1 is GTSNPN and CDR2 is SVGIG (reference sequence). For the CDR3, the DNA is TGTGCCTCAAAGGGATTTCGGTATGGCTACACCTTC. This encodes CASKGFRYGYTF.